This T cell receptor (beta chain) was obtained from a study of T cells in Graves' hyperthyroidism and ophthalmopathy. Amplification of TCR beta CDR3 regions used RNA as the template. HTBI primers were used for first-round RT-PCR of the TCR CDR3. TCRdb re-called the multiplex PCR reads with MiXCR, one entry per CDR3 protein. Seen here are under 450,000 distinct CDR3 sequences, 17% observed once, and the top ten hold approximately 33%. Ten or more counts support this clonotype. There are 15 residues in the CDR3. The V and J ends lost 5 bases and 0 bases respectively, with 11 bases between them. Germline CDR1 reads SGHRS; CDR2 reads YFSETQ. Investigators excluded patients with uncontrolled infection, other autoimmune disease, pregnancy or lactation. Diagnosing involved the use of clinical symptoms, serum thyroxine and TRAb, thyroid ultrasound and orbital computed tomography. Ahead of any ophthalmopathy symptoms, the blood sample was obtained at the first diagnosis of hyperthyroidism.

The V and J genes are TRBV5-1 and TRBJ2-2; weak D call: TRBD1 (5 bases). The sequencing sample was made of blood. The clonotype originates from a woman in her 30s with Graves' hyperthyroidism that later progressed to Graves' ophthalmopathy. This chain's CDR3 is CASRPGAANTGELFF. The CDR3 nucleotides read TGCGCCAGCAGGCCTGGGGCCGCGAACACCGGGGAGCTGTTTTTT.